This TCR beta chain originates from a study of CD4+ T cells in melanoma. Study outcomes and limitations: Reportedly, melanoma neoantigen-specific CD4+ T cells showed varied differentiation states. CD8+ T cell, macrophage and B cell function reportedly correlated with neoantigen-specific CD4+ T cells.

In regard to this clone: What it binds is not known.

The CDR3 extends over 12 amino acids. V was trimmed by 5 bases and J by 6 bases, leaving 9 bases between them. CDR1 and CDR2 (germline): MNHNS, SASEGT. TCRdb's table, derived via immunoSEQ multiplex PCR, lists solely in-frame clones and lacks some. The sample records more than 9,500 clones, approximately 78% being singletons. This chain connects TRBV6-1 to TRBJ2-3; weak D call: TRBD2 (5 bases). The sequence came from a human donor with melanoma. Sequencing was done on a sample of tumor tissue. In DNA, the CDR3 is TGTGCCAGCAGTCGGACTGTCGATACGCAGTATTTT. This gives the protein CASSRTVDTQYF.